This entry lists 30 T cell receptor beta chains sequenced from one sample in a study of T cells in Graves' hyperthyroidism and ophthalmopathy. Using RNA transcripts as the source, TCR beta CDR3 regions were amplified. The TCR CDR3 first-round RT-PCR relied on the HTBI primer set. TCRdb re-called the multiplex PCR reads with MiXCR, one entry per CDR3 protein. The table lists about 680,000 distinct CDR3 sequences, just over 35% of them singletons. The sequencing input was blood. The receptors come from a woman in her forties with Graves' hyperthyroidism.

In the case of this clonotype: This may be a read error, as it is one base from a much larger clone. This chain joins TRBV7-8 and TRBJ1-2; TRBD1 agrees at 7 bases. The CDR3 is 12 amino acids. The germline V gene encodes CDR1 SGHVS and CDR2 FQNEAQ. The DNA of the CDR3 is TGTGTCGGCAGCGCGACAGGGACTGGCTACACCTTC. Translation gives CVGSATGTGYTF. The entire variable domain, with the rest obtained from reference TRBV7-8 and TRBJ1-2, is as follows: GAGVSQSPRYKVAKRGQDVALRCDPISGHVSLFWYQQALGQGPEFLTYFQNEAQLDKSGLPSDRFFAERPEGSVSTLKIQRTQQEDSAVYLCVGSATGTGYTFGSGTRLTVV.

This clonotype turned up a few times. The chain combines TRBV10-2 with TRBJ1-5, with D tentatively TRBD1 (5 bases). Trimming shortened V by 2 bases and J by 5 bases, and 16 bases separated the two germline ends. Germline loops: CDR1 WSHSY, CDR2 SAAADI. CDR3 length: 16 residues. The DNA for the CDR3 is TGCGCCAGCAGTGAGCTTCGGGGGGGTAGGCATCAGCCCCAGCATTTT. Protein: CASSELRGGRHQPQHF.

Turning to this clonotype: The CDR3 does not end in the conserved phenylalanine or tryptophan, so this is likely a read error. The DNA is left out, because the CDR3 cannot be placed on it with certainty; the CDR3 is given as TCRdb lists it. The chain has TRBV10-3 and TRBJ2-6; the listed D gene, TRBD1, was not tested against the DNA. The CDR3 region is 9 residues in length, termini included. Per the germline V gene, CDR1 is ENHRY and CDR2 is SYGVKD. The CDR3 spells CAIMRGEDT.

This clonotype was observed many times. This chain connects TRBV20-1 to TRBJ2-6, with a weak D call TRBD2 (5 bases). This CDR3 is 16 amino acids long. CDR1 is DFQATT, CDR2 SNEGSKA, per germline (reference sequence). The germline V and J ends were trimmed by 3 bases and 4 bases, with 16 bases remaining between them. CDR3 nucleotide sequence: TGCAGTGCTAGGCTCAGAGGGTTCTCCGGGGCCAACGTCCTGACTTTC. Its protein product is CSARLRGFSGANVLTF.

The genes are TRBV20-1 and TRBJ2-3, with D unresolved. CDR3 length equals 13 residues. Germline V lookup: CDR1 DFQATT, CDR2 SNEGSKA (reference sequence). Deletions cut 2 bases from V and 2 bases from J, with 8 bases between. CDR3: CSARPWITDTQYF. CDR3 DNA sequence: TGCAGTGCTAGACCCTGGATCACAGATACGCAGTATTTT.

This clonotype was seen just once. The chain combines TRBV25-1 with TRBJ1-2; D gene unclear. The CDR3 covers 14 residues. Deletions cut 5 bases from V and 0 bases from J, with 10 bases between. Germline V lookup: CDR1 MGHDK, CDR2 SYGVNS. The CDR3 is CASSRRGSNYGYTF. The CDR3 nucleotides read TGTGCCAGCAGTCGCCGCGGTTCTAACTATGGCTACACCTTC.

In this sample, this clonotype turned up a few times. This chain joins TRBV25-1 and TRBJ2-3, with 9 bases that match TRBD1. With V trimmed by 10 bases and J by 9 bases, 5 bases remained unmatched. This CDR3 has 11 amino acids. Germline loops: CDR1 MGHDK, CDR2 SYGVNS. For the CDR3, the DNA is TGTGCCACGAAACAGGGGGCAACGCAGTATTTT. Its protein product is CATKQGATQYF. The full variable domain, rest sourced from reference TRBV25-1 and TRBJ2-3, is EADIYQTPRYLVIGTGKKITLECSQTMGHDKMYWYQQDPGMELHLIHYSYGVNSTEKGDLSSESTVSRIRTEHFPLTLESARPSHTSQYLCATKQGATQYFGPGTRLTVL.

The V call is TRBV29-1, the J call TRBJ2-7, with 11 bases matching TRBD1. V dropped 5 bases and J dropped 2; count of bases not matched to a gene: 11. CDR1 SQVTM and CDR2 ANQGSEA come from the germline V gene. CDR3 size: 16 residues. This CDR3 reads CSVSPMGQGETYEQYF. In DNA form, the CDR3 reads TGCAGCGTTTCCCCAATGGGACAGGGGGAGACCTACGAGCAGTACTTC.

The chain is built from TRBV20-1 and TRBJ1-1; no clear D. Trimming took 3 bases from V and 1 from J, leaving 12 bases between them. CDR3 size: 14 residues. Germline CDR1 DFQATT, CDR2 SNEGSKA (reference sequence). The CDR3: CSASAVGTNTEAFF. As DNA, the CDR3 is TGCAGTGCTAGTGCGGTGGGCACGAACACTGAAGCTTTCTTT.

Points on this clonotype: This clone may be a read error of a much larger clone one base away. The chain employs TRBV2 and TRBJ2-7, with D tentatively TRBD2 (5 bases). Germline V gene sequence: CDR1 SNHLY, CDR2 FYNNEI. This CDR3 spans 15 amino acids. The V end lost 6 bases, the J end lost 2 bases, and 17 bases lay between the germline ends. The CDR3 nucleotides are TGTGCCAGCAGCTTAGCGCCGGACTCTGCCTACGAGCAGTACTTC. It codes for CASSLAPDSAYEQYF.

This clonotype has more than one count but fewer than ten. The rearrangement links TRBV6-6 to TRBJ1-1, with a weak D call TRBD1 (5 bases). V lost 2 bases, J lost 1 base, and 8 bases lay in between. The CDR3 length is 14 residues. CDR1 is MNHNY, CDR2 SVGAGI, per germline (reference sequence). CDR3 sequence reads: CASSYDSPNTEAFF. CDR3 bases: TGTGCCAGCAGTTACGACAGCCCGAACACTGAAGCTTTCTTT.

Ten or more counts support this clonotype. CDR3 protein: CASSLILRGYEQYF. In DNA, the CDR3 is TGTGCCAGCAGCTTAATCCTTCGGGGCTACGAGCAGTACTTC. The gene calls are TRBV7-9 and TRBJ2-7; weak D call: TRBD2 (5 bases). Trimming pared 2 bases from V and 3 bases from J, leaving 11 bases between. Per germline, CDR1 SEHNR and CDR2 FQNEAQ (reference sequence). The CDR3 spans 14 residues.

Regarding this clonotype: Given a much more abundant clone one base away, this may be a read error. V is TRBV2 and J is TRBJ1-5; no definite D call. V gave up 3 bases and J gave up 7 bases, with 7 bases separating them. Germline loops: CDR1 SNHLY, CDR2 FYNNEI. CDR3 length: 12 residues. The DNA for the CDR3 is TGTGCCAGCAGTGACGTAGGCCAGCCCCAGCATTTT. Translating gives CASSDVGQPQHF.

This clonotype appeared many times. V usage is TRBV7-9 and J usage is TRBJ2-7, with D hard to call. The ends were cut back, 4 bases at V and 5 bases at J, with 6 bases in the middle. CDR1 and CDR2 from the germline V gene are SEHNR and FQNEAQ (reference sequence). The CDR3 runs to 11 residues. This CDR3 is CASSSGNEQYF. As DNA, the CDR3 is TGTGCCAGCAGCTCTGGGAACGAGCAGTACTTC.

For this clonotype: At one end the junction does not follow the germline gene, possibly because of a read error. The chain recombines TRBV3-1 with TRBJ2-5; 8 nucleotides match TRBD1. Germline CDR1 is LGHDT and CDR2 is YNNKEL (reference sequence). The CDR3 contains 15 residues. Here the CDR3 reads CVSSRLPRTGETQYF. CDR3 DNA sequence: TGTGTCAGCAGCCGACTACCGAGGACAGGGGAGACCCAGTACTTC.

The chain combines TRBV20-1 with TRBJ2-7, with TRBD2 matching 13 bases. The better agreement between TRBJ2-1 and the DNA end casts doubt on the J call. This CDR3 spans 16 amino acids. Germline V gene lookup returns CDR1 DFQATT and CDR2 SNEGSKA (reference sequence). The CDR3 DNA reads TGCAGTGCGTCCGGGACTAGCGGGGCTTCCTACAATGAGCAGTTCTTC. Protein product: CSASGTSGASYNEQFF.

Many counts were recorded for this clonotype. The chain is built from TRBV20-1 and TRBJ2-5; a weak D match, TRBD2 (5 bases). V was clipped by 0 bases and J by 1 base, with 9 bases between them. The germline gives CDR1 DFQATT, CDR2 SNEGSKA (reference sequence). The CDR3 sequence is 14 residues long. CDR3 sequence reads: CSARDYGGQETQYF. DNA for the CDR3: TGCAGTGCTAGAGATTATGGAGGCCAAGAGACCCAGTACTTC.

This clonotype was detected many times. CDR3 DNA sequence: TGTGCCAGCAGTGAATTCGAGGTGGACGGAAACACCATATATTTT. Protein: CASSEFEVDGNTIYF. V is TRBV25-1 and J is TRBJ1-3, with D unclear. Trimming shortened V by 1 base and J by 4 bases, and 11 bases separated the two germline ends. CDR3 length equals 15 residues. CDR1 is MGHDK, CDR2 SYGVNS, per germline.

This CDR3 reads CASSQDETGVYGYTF. The CDR3 DNA sequence: TGTGCCAGCAGCCAAGATGAGACAGGAGTCTATGGCTACACCTTC. The J gene is TRBJ1-2, the V gene TRBV7-2; D is possibly TRBD1 (6 bases). Germline lookup yields CDR1 SGHTA and CDR2 FQGNSA. This CDR3 spans 15 amino acids. V gave up 5 bases and J gave up 4 bases, with 17 bases separating them.

This chain uses TRBV2 with TRBJ1-5; 8 bases align to TRBD1. From germline, CDR1 is SNHLY and CDR2 FYNNEI. This CDR3 has 11 residues. The trim removed 7 bases at V and 11 bases at J, leaving 4 bases unmatched. For the CDR3, the DNA is TGTGCCAGCAAGCCGGGACAGGCCCAGCATTTT. It codes for CASKPGQAQHF. The full variable domain, with the rest looked up from reference TRBV2 and TRBJ1-5, is EPEVTQTPSHQVTQMGQEVILRCVPISNHLYFYWYRQILGQKVEFLVSFYNNEISEKSEIFDDQFSVERPDGSNFTLKIRSTKLEDSAMYFCASKPGQAQHFGDGTRLSIL.

This clonotype came up many times. CDR3 residues: CASRWTENQPQHF. DNA of the CDR3: TGTGCCAGCAGGTGGACCGAAAATCAGCCCCAGCATTTT. The V and J genes are TRBV2 and TRBJ1-5, with D unresolved. V was clipped by 6 bases and J by 4 bases, with 10 bases between them. The CDR3 loop spans 13 amino acids. The V gene's germline CDR1 is SNHLY and CDR2 FYNNEI. Complete variable domain (other parts from reference TRBV2 and TRBJ1-5): EPEVTQTPSHQVTQMGQEVILRCVPISNHLYFYWYRQILGQKVEFLVSFYNNEISEKSEIFDDQFSVERPDGSNFTLKIRSTKLEDSAMYFCASRWTENQPQHFGDGTRLSIL.

This clonotype was detected only a few times. The chain employs TRBV3-1 and TRBJ1-1, with TRBD1 matching over 9 bases. The CDR3 contains 14 residues. The junction had 6 bases not matched to a gene; V was cut back by 4 bases and J by 6 bases. Germline V gives CDR1 LGHDT, CDR2 YNNKEL (reference sequence). The CDR3 DNA sequence: TGTGCCAGCAGCCCTGACAGGGGGTTCCCTGAAGCTTTCTTT. Amino acid sequence: CASSPDRGFPEAFF.

The chain employs TRBV7-2 and TRBJ2-7; D is unresolved. The J call may be incorrect, as the DNA end agrees better with TRBJ2-1. There are 13 residues in the CDR3. Germline values: CDR1 SGHTA, CDR2 FQGNSA. The CDR3 protein is CASSLGGPDGQFF. CDR3 bases: TGTGCCAGCAGCTTAGGAGGACCGGACGGGCAGTTCTTC.

This clonotype occurred many times. The rearrangement joins TRBV7-3 to TRBJ1-3, with D possibly TRBD1 on 5 matching bases. Trimming pared 5 bases from V and 1 base from J, leaving 6 bases between. CDR1 is SGHTA and CDR2 is FQGTGA in the germline V gene. The CDR3 runs 13 residues. CDR3 in amino acids: CASSRGSGNTIYF. The CDR3 bases are TGTGCCAGCAGCAGGGGTTCTGGAAACACCATATATTTT.

In this sample, this clonotype turned up many times. The rearrangement joins TRBV7-8 to TRBJ2-2; weak D call: TRBD1 (6 bases). The V end was cut by 8 bases, the J end by 6 bases, with 16 bases between. Germline V gene lookup returns CDR1 SGHVS and CDR2 FQNEAQ. The CDR3 consists of 14 residues. CDR3 in amino acids: CASVTGRLAGELFF. The DNA for the CDR3 is TGTGCCAGCGTCACAGGGCGTTTAGCCGGGGAGCTGTTTTTT.

This clonotype has more than one count but fewer than ten. The rearrangement links TRBV6-6 to TRBJ2-2; perhaps TRBD1 as D (6 bases). The germline gives CDR1 MNHNY, CDR2 SVGAGI (reference sequence). Trimming shortened V by 6 bases and J by 1 base, and 12 bases separated the two germline ends. CDR3 length: 15 amino acids. The CDR3, as DNA: TGTGCCAGCAGCAAACAGACAGGGAACACCGGGGAGCTGTTTTTT. This codes for CASSKQTGNTGELFF.

This clonotype has a count of ten or more. This chain connects TRBV6-6 to TRBJ1-5; D call uncertain. Germline lookup yields CDR1 MNHNY and CDR2 SVGAGI (reference sequence). Trimming took off 6 bases at V and 3 bases at J, with 12 bases between the two ends. The CDR3 consists of 14 residues. CDR3 DNA sequence: TGTGCCAGCAGCTACACGCGGGTCAATCAGCCCCAGCATTTT. Residues: CASSYTRVNQPQHF.

CDR3 DNA sequence: TGTGCCAGCAGCCGGGACAATACATATGGCTACACCTTC. The encoded protein is CASSRDNTYGYTF. The rearrangement links TRBV6-1 to TRBJ1-2; TRBD1 might be the D (6 bases). The CDR3 spans 13 residues. Germline assignment: CDR1 MNHNS and CDR2 SASEGT. Trimming shortened V by 6 bases and J by 5 bases, and 13 bases separated the two germline ends.

The chain links TRBV25-1 to TRBJ2-7, with 8 bases fitting TRBD1. Unmatched junction bases numbered 7, after V lost 3 bases and J lost 0 bases. CDR3 length: 16 residues. Germline lookup yields CDR1 MGHDK and CDR2 SYGVNS. The CDR3 here is CASSDNPGQASYEQYF. In nucleotides, the CDR3 is TGTGCCAGCAGTGACAATCCGGGACAGGCCTCCTACGAGCAGTACTTC.

Comments on this clonotype: A much larger clone sits a single nucleotide away, making a read error possible. This sequence joins TRBV20-1 and TRBJ2-7; 8 bases align to TRBD1. Germline CDR1 is DFQATT and CDR2 is SNEGSKA (reference sequence). The CDR3 has 13 residues. CDR3 nucleotide sequence: TGCACTGCCCAACAGACAGGGGATGGCGAGCAGTACTTC. Its protein product is CTAQQTGDGEQYF.